A single sample is the source of the 5 T cell receptor beta chains below, sequenced in a study of cytomegalovirus exposure and HLA in healthy donors. PCR employed 60 Vbeta and 13 Jbeta primers. Only in-frame clones appear in the TCRdb table, and some are missing; sequencing was by immunoSEQ multiplex PCR. The sample has under 200,000 clones, around 80% seen once. Specimen: PBMCs. The receptors come from a middle-aged man in good health and CMV-seronegative.

The J gene is TRBJ2-2, the V gene TRBV6-4, with 9 bases matching TRBD2. The CDR3 is 16 residues long. Losses at the gene ends were 3 bases for V and 0 bases for J; bases not matched to a gene: 2. Germline CDR1 reads MRHNA; CDR2 reads SNTAGT. The CDR3 nucleotides are TGTGCCAGCAGTGAGACTAGCGGCGCGAACACCGGGGAGCTGTTTTTT. Amino acid sequence: CASSETSGANTGELFF.

The rearrangement uses TRBV27 and TRBJ1-6; TRBD1 aligns across 9 bases. CDR3 size: 17 residues. Germline CDR1 reads MNHEY; CDR2 reads SMNVEV (reference sequence). Germline trimming cut 4 bases from V and 4 bases from J; bases unmatched to any gene: 8. CDR3 loop: CASSYRTGVFYNSPLHF. CDR3 in DNA: TGTGCCAGCAGTTATAGGACAGGGGTATTTTATAATTCACCCCTCCACTTT.

This clone was detected a few times. CDR3 nucleotide sequence: TGTGCCAGCAGTGAAACCCCGACGGCAGGAACGCAGTATTTT. Its translation is CASSETPTAGTQYF. The chain combines TRBV6-4 with TRBJ2-3; D gene uncertain. Deletions cut 3 bases from V and 9 bases from J, with 16 bases between. Germline values: CDR1 MRHNA, CDR2 SNTAGT. The CDR3 loop spans 14 amino acids.

This clone has just a few counts. This chain connects TRBV19 to TRBJ2-7; D might be TRBD2 (6 bases). V lost 1 base, J lost 3 bases, and 13 bases lay in between. Germline CDR1 and CDR2: LNHDA and SQIVND (reference sequence). This CDR3 comprises 15 residues. DNA for the CDR3: TGTGCCAGTAGTATAGGGGCATGGGGAGGCTACGAGCAGTACTTC. Translated, it gives CASSIGAWGGYEQYF.

The chain uses TRBV6-1 and TRBJ2-3, with 7 bases aligning to TRBD1. The CDR3 is made up of 13 amino acids. The germline V gene has CDR1 MNHNS and CDR2 SASEGT. After removal of 8 bases from V and 7 bases from J, the junction contained 9 bases not matched to a gene. The CDR3 nucleotides are TGTGCCAGCCTAAGGGACAGAACTAATACGCAGTATTTT. This translates into CASLRDRTNTQYF.